One sample yielded the 25 T cell receptor beta chains listed below, sequenced in a study of T cell responses to AZD1222 COVID-19 vaccine. Here immunoSEQ multiplex PCR was the method, and the copy in TCRdb shows in-frame clones only, minus some. The profile shows about 120,000 clones, around 92% of them singletons. Source: peripheral blood, taken on day 0 of AZD1222 vaccination. All receptors derive from an adult in good health.

This clone was detected only once. The chain has TRBV6-5 and TRBJ2-7; 9 nucleotides line up with TRBD1. The V and J ends lost 7 bases and 2 bases, in that order; junction bases with no gene match: 9. The CDR3 spans 15 residues. Germline V gene sequence: CDR1 MNHEY, CDR2 SVGAGI. CDR3 DNA sequence: TGTGCCAGCACCAAAGAGGGGACAGGGCCCTACGAGCAGTACTTC. Amino acids: CASTKEGTGPYEQYF.

This clone was recorded only once. The chain couples TRBV30 to TRBJ1-5, with D possibly TRBD1 on 5 matching bases. Germline CDR1 is GTSNPN and CDR2 is SVGIG (reference sequence). This CDR3 region has 16 residues. Between the trimmed V and J ends, which lost 3 bases and 1 base, there was a span of 16 bases. In DNA form, the CDR3 reads TGTGCCTGGAGCAACCCGGGGGAGCGCAGCAATCAGCCCCAGCATTTT. It is translated as CAWSNPGERSNQPQHF. Looking up the rest from reference TRBV30 and TRBJ1-5 gives the full variable domain: SQTIHQWPATLVQPVGSPLSLECTVEGTSNPNLYWYRQAAGRGLQLLFYSVGIGQISSEVPQNLSASRPQDRQFILSSKKLLLSDSGFYLCAWSNPGERSNQPQHFGDGTRLSIL.

This rearrangement joins TRBV28 to TRBJ2-7, with TRBD2 matching 9 bases. Germline assignment: CDR1 MDHEN and CDR2 SYDVKM. J gave up 4 bases and V 6 bases, and 16 bases lay outside the gene matches. The CDR3 is 17 amino acids. The CDR3 DNA reads as TGTGCCAGCAGCCTACCCCGGTGGCGGGAGGGCGGGTACGAGCAGTACTTC. It codes for CASSLPRWREGGYEQYF.

This chain uses TRBV7-9 with TRBJ2-7, with 8 positions matching TRBD1. V shed 5 bases and J 12 bases; nucleotides not matched to a gene: 9. CDR3 length equals 12 residues. Germline CDR1 is SEHNR and CDR2 is FQNEAQ (reference sequence). The CDR3 DNA is TGTGCCAGCAGCCTTGGGACAGGAGAGAGGTACTTC. It specifies CASSLGTGERYF.

This sequence joins TRBV6-5 and TRBJ1-2; TRBD1 agrees at 9 bases. V trimming: 5 bases; J trimming: 3 bases; junction bases outside the gene matches: 1. The germline CDR1 and CDR2 sequences are MNHEY and SVGAGI. The CDR3 is made up of 13 amino acids. The CDR3 loop reads CASSRDRDYGYTF. CDR3 DNA sequence: TGTGCCAGCAGTCGGGACAGGGACTATGGCTACACCTTC.

V usage is TRBV5-4 and J usage is TRBJ2-5, with TRBD1 matching 9 bases. The V segment lost 4 bases and the J segment 5 bases; nucleotides outside the gene matches: 6. CDR1 is SGHNT and CDR2 is YYREEE in the germline V gene (reference sequence). This CDR3 has 14 residues. The CDR3 sequence is CASSGTGGTETQYF. Written as DNA, the CDR3 is TGTGCCAGCAGCGGTACAGGGGGCACGGAGACCCAGTACTTC.

The chain joins TRBV6-1 to TRBJ1-1; maybe TRBD1 (5 bases). This CDR3 comprises 14 residues. Germline values: CDR1 MNHNS, CDR2 SASEGT. Trimming pared 1 base from V and 7 bases from J, leaving 13 bases between. In DNA, the CDR3 is TGTGCCAGCAGTGAAGGAGGGGCAAAAGGTGAAGCTTTCTTT. Translating it yields CASSEGGAKGEAFF.

The CDR3 DNA follows: TGTGCCAGCAGCTTAGTACGGGGGAACATTCAGTACTTC. Encoded protein: CASSLVRGNIQYF. This chain links TRBV13 with TRBJ2-4, with D perhaps matching TRBD2 (6 bases). Trimming shortened V by 1 base and J by 7 bases, and 8 bases separated the two germline ends. Germline V gives CDR1 PRHDT, CDR2 FYEKMQ (reference sequence). This CDR3 is 13 amino acids long.

DNA for the CDR3: TGTGCCAGTAAGACAGACGCAACTAATGAAAAACTGTTTTTT. Amino acids: CASKTDATNEKLFF. The chain uses TRBV2 and TRBJ1-4; a possible D gene is TRBD1 (5 bases). Germline V gives CDR1 SNHLY, CDR2 FYNNEI. V was cut by 9 bases and J by 0 bases, with 11 bases left in between. The CDR3 runs to 14 residues.

V is TRBV6-1 and J is TRBJ2-7; unclear D gene. The CDR3 is 15 amino acids. Between the trimmed V and J ends, which lost 3 bases and 1 base, there was a span of 13 bases. The germline gives CDR1 MNHNS, CDR2 SASEGT. CDR3 in DNA: TGTGCCAGCAGTGATTTCGAGCAGAAATCCTACGAGCAGTACTTC. Amino acid sequence: CASSDFEQKSYEQYF.

The gene calls are TRBV9 and TRBJ2-1; 9 bases agree with TRBD2. The CDR3 sequence is 15 residues long. From germline, CDR1 is SGDLS and CDR2 YYNGEE. Germline trimming cut 4 bases from V and 7 bases from J; bases unmatched to any gene: 9. The CDR3 region is CASSSDFSGSNEQFF. The CDR3 DNA reads as TGTGCCAGCAGCTCCGATTTTAGCGGGAGTAATGAGCAGTTCTTC.

The rearrangement joins TRBV5-1 to TRBJ1-1; D is perhaps TRBD1 (5 bases). The CDR3 has 14 residues. The ends were cut back, 4 bases at V and 0 bases at J, with 10 bases in the middle. Germline V gene lookup returns CDR1 SGHRS and CDR2 YFSETQ. CDR3 sequence: CASSPATVNTEAFF. The CDR3 DNA is TGCGCCAGCAGCCCGGCGACAGTGAACACTGAAGCTTTCTTT.

The chain uses TRBV27 and TRBJ1-4; no definite D call. Germline lookup yields CDR1 MNHEY and CDR2 SMNVEV (reference sequence). This CDR3 has 14 residues. V lost 3 bases and J lost 0, with 5 bases in between. The CDR3 spells CASSFGATNEKLFF. CDR3 sequence (DNA): TGTGCCAGCAGTTTCGGGGCAACTAATGAAAAACTGTTTTTT. The variable domain in full, completed from reference TRBV27 and TRBJ1-4, reads EAQVTQNPRYLITVTGKKLTVTCSQNMNHEYMSWYRQDPGLGLRQIYYSMNVEVTDKGDVPEGYKVSRKEKRNFPLILESPSPNQTSLYFCASSFGATNEKLFFGSGTQLSVL.

This chain uses TRBV11-2 with TRBJ1-1, with D hard to call. With 2 bases removed from V and 1 base from J, the gap between germline ends came to 20 bases. The CDR3 is 18 amino acids. Per germline, CDR1 SGHAT and CDR2 FQNNGV. Here the CDR3 DNA reads TGTGCCAGCAGCTTAAAGGCCCGAGGGAGGCTATGGAACACTGAAGCTTTCTTT. It codes for CASSLKARGRLWNTEAFF.

The chain's CDR3 is CASSSLGFDRGTEAFF. The CDR3 nucleotides are TGTGCCAGCAGTTCCTTAGGGTTTGACAGGGGCACTGAAGCTTTCTTT. The chain has TRBV27 and TRBJ1-1, with 8 bases identical to TRBD1. Looked up from germline, CDR1 is MNHEY and CDR2 is SMNVEV (reference sequence). The CDR3 has 16 amino acids. The trim removed 4 bases at V and 4 bases at J, leaving 11 bases unmatched.

The rearrangement uses TRBV29-1 and TRBJ1-3; no clear D. The germline V and J ends were trimmed by 6 bases and 4 bases, with 16 bases remaining between them. The germline gives CDR1 SQVTM, CDR2 ANQGSEA. This CDR3 spans 14 amino acids. CDR3 in amino acids: CSVTVRARGNTIYF. The CDR3 DNA is TGCAGCGTGACCGTAAGGGCCCGGGGAAACACCATATATTTT.

The V call is TRBV5-8, the J call TRBJ2-5, with a weak D call TRBD2 (6 bases). V was pared by 0 bases and J by 0 bases, with 12 bases between. The CDR3 is made up of 16 amino acids. The germline V gene encodes CDR1 SGHTS and CDR2 YDEGEE. This CDR3 reads CASSLAGGTYQETQYF. As DNA, the CDR3 is TGTGCCAGCAGCTTGGCTGGGGGGACGTACCAAGAGACCCAGTACTTC.

The chain carries TRBV20-1 and TRBJ1-5, with a weak D call TRBD1 (6 bases). Germline V gene data show CDR1 as DFQATT and CDR2 as SNEGSKA (reference sequence). This CDR3 spans 13 amino acids. V gave up 3 bases and J gave up 3 bases, with 9 bases separating them. CDR3 loop: CSASRDTNQPQHF. Written as DNA, the CDR3 is TGCAGTGCTAGTAGGGACACCAATCAGCCCCAGCATTTT.

The genes are TRBV10-3 and TRBJ2-7; D perhaps matches TRBD1 (6 bases). This CDR3 has 17 amino acids. The germline V gene has CDR1 ENHRY and CDR2 SYGVKD. The V and J ends lost 2 bases and 4 bases respectively, with 21 bases between them. The DNA of the CDR3 is TGTGCCATCAGTGAGGCACATCTCGGGACACGGAGTTACGAGCAGTACTTC. This translates into CAISEAHLGTRSYEQYF.

This chain joins TRBV4-1 and TRBJ1-5; D is perhaps TRBD1 (6 bases). The germline V and J ends were trimmed by 9 bases and 6 bases, with 21 bases remaining between them. Germline V gene lookup returns CDR1 MGHRA and CDR2 YSYEKL. The CDR3 consists of 15 residues. The CDR3 DNA reads as TGCGCCAGTCAGCTACAGGGAGGGATCGGTCAGCCCCAGCATTTT. Residues: CASQLQGGIGQPQHF.

This chain joins TRBV5-1 and TRBJ1-1; D gene ambiguous. Germline V CDR1 and CDR2: SGHRS, YFSETQ. V lost 0 bases to trimming and J lost 5 bases, with 5 bases between them. The CDR3 is 12 residues long. Written as DNA, the CDR3 is TGCGCCAGCAGCTTGGGGGTGACTGAAGCTTTCTTT. This sequence encodes CASSLGVTEAFF.

The chain employs TRBV6-2 or TRBV6-3 and TRBJ1-5, with D unclear. V was shortened by 4 bases and J by 2 bases, with 6 bases between the two germline ends. The CDR3 has 13 residues. Germline V CDR1 and CDR2: MNHEY, SVGEGT. The CDR3 region is CASSSQGNQPQHF. The CDR3 DNA reads TGTGCCAGCAGTTCCCAGGGCAATCAGCCCCAGCATTTT.

This clone was recorded once. The chain uses TRBV5-4 and TRBJ2-2, with 11 nucleotides matching TRBD2. CDR1 and CDR2 (germline): SGHNT, YYREEE (reference sequence). The CDR3 is 16 amino acids. The V gene end was trimmed by 4 bases and the J gene end by 5 bases; junction bases not matched to a gene: 7. For the CDR3, the DNA is TGTGCCAGCAGCCGTAAACTAGCGGGAGAAACCGGGGAGCTGTTTTTT. As protein: CASSRKLAGETGELFF.

This chain joins TRBV28 and TRBJ1-1; 8 bases are shared with TRBD1. CDR1 is MDHEN and CDR2 is SYDVKM in the germline V gene. With V trimmed by 5 bases and J by 3 bases, 11 bases remained unmatched. The CDR3 consists of 16 residues. The CDR3 DNA sequence: TGTGCCAGCAGTCCAGGACAGGGACGCATTCACACTGAAGCTTTCTTT. Its protein product is CASSPGQGRIHTEAFF.

V gene TRBV4-1 combines with J gene TRBJ1-4, with a possible D match to TRBD1 (5 bases). The CDR3 covers 15 residues. Germline V gene sequence: CDR1 MGHRA, CDR2 YSYEKL. Trimming cost V 0 bases and J 7 bases, with 12 bases left between them. The CDR3, as DNA: TGCGCCAGCAGCCAAGATCTGCGTACAGGTGAAAAACTGTTTTTT. Amino acids: CASSQDLRTGEKLFF.